These 18 T cell receptor beta chains were all obtained from the same sample, sequenced in a study of response to subunit inactivated influenza vaccine. TCRdb reprocessed the RT-PCR reads via MiXCR and lists one record per CDR3 protein. Of some 850,000 distinct CDR3 sequences in the sample, about 18% were seen once. This specimen was PBMCs from blood, taken 5 days after vaccination. Every receptor here comes from a man aged 45-60 years who received an inactivated influenza vaccine.

V gene TRBV2 combines with J gene TRBJ1-2; no clear D. CDR3 length: 15 residues. Trimming left V 2 bases short and J 2 bases short, with 12 bases between. The germline V gene encodes CDR1 SNHLY and CDR2 FYNNEI. The CDR3 sequence is CASSELPKSNYGYTF. In DNA form, the CDR3 reads TGTGCCAGCAGTGAACTCCCAAAATCCAACTATGGCTACACCTTC. The whole variable domain, filled in from reference TRBV2 and TRBJ1-2, reads EPEVTQTPSHQVTQMGQEVILRCVPISNHLYFYWYRQILGQKVEFLVSFYNNEISEKSEIFDDQFSVERPDGSNFTLKIRSTKLEDSAMYFCASSELPKSNYGYTFGSGTRLTVV.

This clonotype has just a few counts. The rearrangement joins TRBV7-9 to TRBJ2-7; D perhaps matches TRBD1 (6 bases). The CDR3 runs 12 residues. Germline V CDR1 and CDR2: SEHNR, FQNEAQ (reference sequence). The germline V and J ends were trimmed by 4 bases and 6 bases, with 10 bases remaining between them. The CDR3 reads CASSSGQSEQYF. CDR3 DNA sequence: TGTGCCAGCAGCTCCGGACAGTCCGAGCAGTACTTC.

In the case of this clonotype: One end of the junction does not line up with germline, which may come from a read error. The CDR3 region has the DNA TGTGCTAGCAATCAACTTCAAAGCGGGGGAAGCACAGATACGCAGTATTTT. Amino acids: CASNQLQSGGSTDTQYF. V usage is TRBV7-7 and J usage is TRBJ2-3; 8 bases match TRBD2. The CDR3 is 17 amino acids. From germline, CDR1 is SSHAT and CDR2 FNYEAQ (reference sequence).

In nucleotides, the CDR3 is TGTGCCAGCAGCTTTTGGGGCAGTTCTGAAGCTTTCTTT. Translating it yields CASSFWGSSEAFF. V is TRBV5-6 and J is TRBJ1-1, with a tentative D call TRBD1 (5 bases). V shed 2 bases and J shed 6 bases, with 11 bases lying between them. This CDR3 region has 13 residues. Germline V lookup: CDR1 SGHDT, CDR2 YYEEEE.

The chain recombines TRBV15 with TRBJ2-1; D gene uncertain. The ends were cut back, 3 bases at V and 9 bases at J, with 9 bases in the middle. Germline V gene sequence: CDR1 LNHNV, CDR2 YYDKDF (reference sequence). The CDR3 loop spans 12 amino acids. The CDR3 DNA is TGTGCCACCAGCAGCAATAACATTGAGCAGTTCTTC. As protein: CATSSNNIEQFF.

The chain combines TRBV10-3 with TRBJ1-1; the D is unclear. V was trimmed by 5 bases and J by 4 bases, leaving 17 bases between them. The CDR3 has 15 amino acids. In germline, CDR1 is ENHRY, CDR2 SYGVKD. The CDR3 sequence: CAISRGGTHGTEAFF. The CDR3 coding sequence is TGTGCCATCAGTCGAGGAGGCACTCATGGCACTGAAGCTTTCTTT.

This clonotype was recorded a few times. The chain is built from TRBV3-1 and TRBJ2-5; D is possibly TRBD1 (5 bases). The CDR3 length is 13 residues. The V end was cut by 1 base, the J end by 7 bases, with 10 bases between. Germline lookup yields CDR1 LGHDT and CDR2 YNNKEL (reference sequence). Here the CDR3 reads CASSQGTPRTQYF. CDR3 bases: TGTGCCAGCAGCCAAGGGACACCTCGGACCCAGTACTTC.

This clonotype was counted a few times. CDR3 protein: CASSQDRASTDTQYF. The CDR3 region has the DNA TGCGCCAGCAGCCAAGATCGGGCTAGCACAGATACGCAGTATTTT. This chain links TRBV4-3 with TRBJ2-3; no clear D. Germline CDR1 and CDR2: LGHNA and YSLEER. The CDR3 is 15 amino acids. V was trimmed by 0 bases and J by 0 bases, leaving 7 bases between them.

This clonotype was detected only a few times. V and J are TRBV7-9 and TRBJ1-2, with a possible D match to TRBD1 (5 bases). Germline loops: CDR1 SEHNR, CDR2 FQNEAQ (reference sequence). Trimming pared 4 bases from V and 8 bases from J, leaving 14 bases between. The CDR3 is 13 residues long. In nucleotides, the CDR3 is TGTGCCAGCAGCTCCTCAGGGAACCGGGGCTACACCTTC. Translation gives CASSSSGNRGYTF.

The chain links TRBV7-2 to TRBJ1-5; 12 nucleotides line up with TRBD1. CDR1 is SGHTA, CDR2 FQGNSA, per germline. The CDR3 loop spans 17 amino acids. The V gene end was trimmed by 1 base and the J gene end by 7 bases; junction bases not matched to a gene: 8. The CDR3 nucleotides read TGTGCCAGCAGCTTAGGACCGGGACAGGGGGCGCGACAGCCCCAGCATTTT. Translated, it gives CASSLGPGQGARQPQHF.

This chain uses TRBV6-1 with TRBJ2-7; D is possibly TRBD2 (6 bases). Per the germline V gene, CDR1 is MNHNS and CDR2 is SASEGT. V lost 5 bases to trimming and J lost 3 bases, with 11 bases between them. The CDR3 contains 13 residues. Here the CDR3 reads CASSRGGVYEQYF. The CDR3 DNA is TGTGCCAGCAGTCGGGGAGGCGTCTACGAGCAGTACTTC.

In this sample, this clonotype turned up many times. This sequence joins TRBV12-3 or TRBV12-4 and TRBJ2-1, with a tentative D call TRBD2 (6 bases). The CDR3 spans 14 residues. Trimming pared 7 bases from V and 10 bases from J, leaving 20 bases between. The CDR3 loop is CASTPRRTSGEQFF. The CDR3, as DNA: TGTGCCAGCACTCCTAGAAGGACAAGCGGGGAGCAGTTCTTC.

This clonotype was detected many times. The gene calls are TRBV5-1 and TRBJ2-7; unclear D gene. This CDR3 contains 14 residues. Trimming removed 0 bases from V and 4 bases from J, with 11 bases in between. Germline V gene data show CDR1 as SGHRS and CDR2 as YFSETQ. In DNA, the CDR3 is TGCGCCAGCAGCTTGGATTCAGGTCGGTACGAGCAGTACTTC. It specifies CASSLDSGRYEQYF.

This rearrangement joins TRBV15 to TRBJ2-1; D gene unclear. V lost 0 bases and J 6 bases, leaving 9 bases between the germline ends. The germline V gene has CDR1 LNHNV and CDR2 YYDKDF (reference sequence). This CDR3 is 14 amino acids long. CDR3 residues: CATSRDRKGNEQFF. DNA of the CDR3: TGTGCCACCAGCAGAGATAGAAAAGGCAATGAGCAGTTCTTC.

This clonotype came up a few times. The chain couples TRBV6-1 to TRBJ1-6; D unclear. The CDR3 runs to 13 residues. Germline CDR1 is MNHNS and CDR2 is SASEGT. The germline V and J ends were trimmed by 5 bases and 6 bases, with 8 bases remaining between them. The CDR3 sequence is CASSPALNSPLHF. In DNA form, the CDR3 reads TGTGCCAGCAGTCCCGCACTTAATTCACCCCTCCACTTT.

This clonotype showed up just a few times. The V gene is TRBV2, the J gene TRBJ2-5; D is unclear. The length of the CDR3 is 12 residues. V lost 11 bases, J lost 0 bases, and 10 bases lay in between. Germline loops: CDR1 SNHLY, CDR2 FYNNEI. CDR3 amino acids: CASRTNQETQYF. The CDR3 nucleotides read TGTGCCTCTCGGACCAACCAAGAGACCCAGTACTTC. The complete variable domain, with remaining parts taken from reference TRBV2 and TRBJ2-5, reads EPEVTQTPSHQVTQMGQEVILRCVPISNHLYFYWYRQILGQKVEFLVSFYNNEISEKSEIFDDQFSVERPDGSNFTLKIRSTKLEDSAMYFCASRTNQETQYFGPGTRLLVL.

This clonotype has a count of ten or more. This sequence joins TRBV7-6 and TRBJ2-1; 7 bases are a match to TRBD1. The CDR3 has 17 amino acids. Losses at the gene ends were 0 bases for V and 8 bases for J; bases not matched to a gene: 13. CDR1 is SGHVS, CDR2 FNYEAQ, per germline. CDR3 amino acids: CASSLASRTGFLDEQFF. The CDR3 DNA follows: TGTGCCAGCAGCTTAGCGTCCAGGACAGGATTCTTGGATGAGCAGTTCTTC. Full variable domain (remainder filled in from reference TRBV7-6 and TRBJ2-1): GAGVSQSPRYKVTKRGQDVALRCDPISGHVSLYWYRQALGQGPEFLTYFNYEAQQDKSGLPNDRFSAERPEGSISTLTIQRTEQRDSAMYRCASSLASRTGFLDEQFFGPGTRLTVL.

V and J are TRBV6-2 or TRBV6-3 and TRBJ2-3; D might be TRBD1 (5 bases). The CDR3 is made up of 14 amino acids. Germline V gene sequence: CDR1 MNHEY, CDR2 SVGEGT. Trimming removed 6 bases at V and 4 bases at J, with 14 bases between. The CDR3 DNA is TGTGCCAGCAGCTCCAAGGGGCACTCAGATACGCAGTATTTT. Its translation: CASSSKGHSDTQYF.